This T cell receptor (beta chain) was identified in a study of T cells after yellow fever vaccination. Study outcomes and limitations: A large majority of primary-vaccination clones showed up again after the booster (about 97% CD4, 88% CD8).

On this clonotype itself: The antigen is unknown.

TCRdb ran MiXCR on the 5' RACE reads and lists one entry per CDR3 protein. The sample lists about 350,000 distinct CDR3 sequences; roughly 8.3% were seen once. The source of this sequence is a man younger than 35 who received the YFV17D yellow fever vaccine. The sample in question was PBMCs, obtained about 49 days after the first yellow fever vaccination.

CDR3 region: CASRLAGTRDTQYF. For the CDR3, the DNA is TGCGCCAGCAGACTAGCGGGGACGAGGGATACGCAGTATTTT. The chain joins TRBV5-1 to TRBJ2-3; 10 nucleotides align to TRBD2. The CDR3 has 14 residues. V lost 5 bases to trimming and J lost 6 bases; unmatched junction nucleotides: 6. Germline lookup yields CDR1 SGHRS and CDR2 YFSETQ.